This section outlines one T cell receptor (beta chain) sequence together with its context. An end of the junction does not agree with germline; a read error may underlie this. The data were obtained in a study of cytomegalovirus exposure and HLA in healthy donors. The study ran its PCR with 60 Vbeta and 13 Jbeta primers. Clones were sequenced by immunoSEQ multiplex PCR, and TCRdb holds only the in-frame ones, with some missing. Seen here are approximately 110,000 clones, about 76% observed once, and the top ten hold approximately 4.4%. Germline V gene data show CDR1 as LGHNA and CDR2 as YSLEER. There are 18 residues in the CDR3.

Sequenced: PBMCs. This sequence originates from a man aged 30 to 39 in good health and CMV-seropositive. The genes are TRBV4-3 and TRBJ1-2; tentatively, D is TRBD1 (5 bases). CDR3 sequence (DNA): TGCGCCAGCAGCCAAGATACTCCCAGGGTGGGCCCCAACTATGGCTACCCCTTC. Encoded protein: CASSQDTPRVGPNYGYPF.